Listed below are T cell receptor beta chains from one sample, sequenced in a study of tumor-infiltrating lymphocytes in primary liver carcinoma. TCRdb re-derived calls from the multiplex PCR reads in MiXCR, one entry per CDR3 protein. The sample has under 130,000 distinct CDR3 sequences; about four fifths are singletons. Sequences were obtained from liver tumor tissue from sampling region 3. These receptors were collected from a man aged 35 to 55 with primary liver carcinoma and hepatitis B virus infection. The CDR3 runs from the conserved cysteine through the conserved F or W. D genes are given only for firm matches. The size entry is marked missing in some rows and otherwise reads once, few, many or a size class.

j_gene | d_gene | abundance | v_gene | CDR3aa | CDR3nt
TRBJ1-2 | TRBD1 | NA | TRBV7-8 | CASRPTGVFGHTF | TGTGCCAGCAGACCAACAGGGGTCTTTGGCCACACCTTC
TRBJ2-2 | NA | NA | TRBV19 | CASHYGTVNTGELFF | TGTGCCAGCCATTATGGGACTGTGAATACCGGGGAGCTGTTTTTT
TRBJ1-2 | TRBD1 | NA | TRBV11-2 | CASSLDDGTGNYDYTF | TGTGCCAGCAGCTTAGATGACGGGACAGGTAACTATGACTACACCTTC
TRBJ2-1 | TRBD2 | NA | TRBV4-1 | CASSPELAGAYSGHFF | TGCGCCAGCAGCCCCGAACTAGCGGGGGCTTACAGTGGGCACTTCTTC
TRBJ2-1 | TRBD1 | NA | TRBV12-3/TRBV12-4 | CACRVSGQPHNEQFF | TGTGCCTGCAGGGTGTCGGGACAGCCACACAATGAGCAGTTCTTC
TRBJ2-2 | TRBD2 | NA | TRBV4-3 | CASSHDSPGLAGLGELFF | TGCGCCAGCAGCCATGATAGCCCTGGACTAGCGGGCCTGGGGGAGCTGTTTTTT
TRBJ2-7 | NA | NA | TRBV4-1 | CVGSQGPARGVAYEQYF | TGCGTCGGCAGCCAAGGTCCCGCCAGGGGAGTAGCCTACGAGCAGTACTTC
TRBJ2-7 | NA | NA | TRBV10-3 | CVISRPRKHEQYF | TGTGTCATCAGTAGGCCGAGGAAGCACGAGCAGTACTTC
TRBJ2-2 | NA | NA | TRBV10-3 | CANSDTGTGELFF | TGTGCCAACAGTGATACAGGCACCGGGGAGCTGTTTTTT
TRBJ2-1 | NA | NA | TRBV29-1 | CSVLSRMAGQFF | TGCAGCGTATTAAGCAGGATGGCAGGGCAGTTCTTC
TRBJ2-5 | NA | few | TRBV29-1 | CSVGDGTSQETQYF | TGTAGCGTTGGAGATGGGACGTCCCAAGAGACCCAGTACTTC
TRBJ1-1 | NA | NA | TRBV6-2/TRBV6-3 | CASSSGPAFF | NA
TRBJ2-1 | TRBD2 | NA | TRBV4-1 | CASSRASGGRYNEHFF | TGCGCCAGCAGCCGAGCGAGTGGCGGGAGGTACAATGAGCACTTCTTC
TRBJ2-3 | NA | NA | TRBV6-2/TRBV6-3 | CASNRDSSTGTHFF | TGTGCCAGCAACAGGGACTCTAGCACAGGTACGCATTTTTTT
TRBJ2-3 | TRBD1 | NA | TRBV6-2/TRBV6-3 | CASSYGEGADTQCF | TGTGCCAGCAGTTACGGAGAGGGGGCAGATACGCAGTGTTTT
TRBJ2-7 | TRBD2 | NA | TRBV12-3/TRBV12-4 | CTSNTPGGSGRNEQYF | TGTACCAGCAATACCCCCGGAGGGAGCGGGAGGAACGAGCAGTACTTC
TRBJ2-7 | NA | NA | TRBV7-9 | CASSLATGGTYEQYF | TGTGCCAGCAGCTTAGCGACAGGCGGTACCTATGAGCAGTACTTC
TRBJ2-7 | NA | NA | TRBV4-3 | CVSGQEYGSNYEQYF | TGCGTCAGCGGCCAAGAGTACGGGAGTAACTACGAGCAGTACTTC
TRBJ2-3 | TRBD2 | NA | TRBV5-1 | CSSSLGGFPDTQYF | TGCTCCAGTAGCTTGGGGGGGTTCCCAGATACGCAGTATTTT
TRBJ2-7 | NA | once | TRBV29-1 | CSIEACRGYEQYF | TGCAGCATTGAAGCTTGCAGGGGCTACGAGCAGTACTTC
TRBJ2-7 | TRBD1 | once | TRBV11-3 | CASSVGQCYDQYF | TGTGCCAGCAGTGTGGGACAGTGCTATGACCAGTACTTC
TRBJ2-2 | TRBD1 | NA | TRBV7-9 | CTSGPGQAGTGELFF | TGTACCAGCGGACCGGGACAGGCGGGGACCGGGGAGCTGTTTTTT
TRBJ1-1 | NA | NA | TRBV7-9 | CASTRGADAFF | TGTGCCAGCACTCGGGGCGCTGACGCTTTCTTT
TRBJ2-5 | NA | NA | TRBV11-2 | CASSLYSGAAAQETQYF | TGTGCCAGCAGCTTATACTCGGGGGCAGCGGCACAAGAAACCCAGTACTTC
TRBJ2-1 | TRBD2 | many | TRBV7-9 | CASSPTAWEAGDNEQFF | TGTGCCAGCAGTCCGACAGCCTGGGAAGCGGGGGACAATGAGCAGTTCTTC
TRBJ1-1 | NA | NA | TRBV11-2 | CDSSLSRDTEAFF | TGTGACAGCAGCTTAAGTAGAGACACTGAAGCTTTCTTT
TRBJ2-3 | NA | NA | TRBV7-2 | CAGSFGLYWYF | TGTGCCGGCAGCTTCGGACTTTACTGGTATTTT
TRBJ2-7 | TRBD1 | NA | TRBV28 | CASSLGRGCFHEQYF | TGTGCCAGCAGTTTAGGCAGGGGGTGCTTTCACGAGCAGTACTTC
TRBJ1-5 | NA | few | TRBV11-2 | CASSLIGVTGSNQPQHF | TGTGCTAGCAGTTTAATAGGGGTAACAGGGAGCAATCAGCCCCAGCATTTT
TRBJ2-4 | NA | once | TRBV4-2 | CASGQGVDPNSIQYF | TGTGCCAGCGGCCAAGGTGTGGATCCCAATAGCATTCAGTACTTC
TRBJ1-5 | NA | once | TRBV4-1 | CASSPVGGSNQPHHF | TGCGCCAGCAGTCCCGTAGGGGGGAGCAATCAGCCCCATCATTTT
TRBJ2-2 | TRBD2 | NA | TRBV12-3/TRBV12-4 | CASRFRGSGRNIGELFF | TGTGCCAGCAGGTTCCGGGGTAGCGGGAGGAACATCGGGGAGCTGTTTTTT
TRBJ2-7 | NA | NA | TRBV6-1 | CATDKDSGDNEQYF | TGTGCCACGGATAAAGACTCGGGGGACAATGAGCAGTACTTT
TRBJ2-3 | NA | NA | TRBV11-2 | CAGSLSLGGRVVTKDTQYF | TGTGCCGGCAGCTTATCTTTGGGGGGTCGAGTCGTTACAAAAGATACGCAGTATTTT
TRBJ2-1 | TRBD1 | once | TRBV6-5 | CDSNQGGQGGEQFF | TGTGACAGCAATCAAGGGGGACAGGGCGGTGAGCAGTTCTTC
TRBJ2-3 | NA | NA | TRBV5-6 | CASRYAQRVRSDTQYF | TGTGCCAGCAGATATGCCCAGAGGGTGAGGTCAGATACACAGTATTTT
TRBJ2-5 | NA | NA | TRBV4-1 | CVSSQDWGAPQETQYF | TGCGTCAGCAGCCAGGATTGGGGAGCTCCCCAAGAGACCCAGTACTTC
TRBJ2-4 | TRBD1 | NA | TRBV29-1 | CSDITGGGSNFQYF | TGCAGCGATATTACAGGGGGCGGGTCGAACTTTCAGTACTTC
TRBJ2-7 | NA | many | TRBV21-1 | CASSKESGGGGADEQYF | TGTGCCAGCAGCAAAGAAAGTGGTGGGGGAGGGGCAGACGAGCAGTACTTC
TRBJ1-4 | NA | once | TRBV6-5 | CTSRLIATNGKLFF | TGTACCAGCCGGCTAATAGCAACTAATGGAAAACTGTTTTTT
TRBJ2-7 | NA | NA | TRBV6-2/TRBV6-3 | CAISTGYEQYF | TGTGCCATCAGCACCGGTTACGAGCAGTACTTC
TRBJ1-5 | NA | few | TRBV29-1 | CSVTEGQIGQPQRF | TGCAGCGTCACCGAAGGACAAATCGGTCAGCCCCAGCGTTTT
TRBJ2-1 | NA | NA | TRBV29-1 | CSVAGTSYDEQFF | TGCAGCGTAGCCGGGACGTCCTACGATGAGCAGTTCTTC
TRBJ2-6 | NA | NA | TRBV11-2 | CASSMGGDGGISLSGANVLTF | TGTGCTAGCAGCATGGGGGGAGACGGGGGCATCTCCCTCTCTGGGGCCAACGTCCTGACTTTC
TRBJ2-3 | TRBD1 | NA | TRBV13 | CVSSLRQGRTRDTQYF | TGTGTCAGTAGCTTAAGACAGGGACGGACCAGAGATACGCAGTATTTT
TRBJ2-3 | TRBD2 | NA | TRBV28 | CASSFVSGKDTQYF | TGTGCCAGCAGTTTTGTTAGCGGGAAAGATACGCAGTATTTT
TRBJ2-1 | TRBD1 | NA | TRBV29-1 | CRDLPGQGSSYNEQFF | TGCAGGGACCTTCCGGGACAGGGAAGCTCCTACAATGAGCAGTTCTTC